This T cell receptor (beta chain) was profiled in a study of cytomegalovirus exposure and HLA in healthy donors. A remark on this clone: Its antigen is unidentified.

Study-wide results and caveats: Immune exposure information available was restricted to CMV serostatus.

It was with 60 Vbeta and 13 Jbeta primers that the PCR ran. Sequenced by immunoSEQ multiplex PCR; TCRdb stores in-frame clones only, minus some. The sample lists more than 100,000 clones, 60% to 80% occurring once. The V gene end was trimmed by 2 bases and the J gene end by 6 bases; junction bases not matched to a gene: 4. CDR1 is SGHRS, CDR2 YFSETQ, per germline. This CDR3 is 14 amino acids long. The receptor comes from a male donor in good health and CMV-seronegative. The rearrangement joins TRBV5-1 to TRBJ2-1; 8 bases are shared with TRBD1. The sample was PBMCs. The CDR3 DNA reads as TGCGCCAGCAGCTTCCAGGGGGCTTCCAATGAGCAGTTCTTC. Translating gives CASSFQGASNEQFF.